This TCR beta chain is drawn from a study of cytomegalovirus exposure and HLA in healthy donors. V lost 1 base and J lost 7; bases outside the gene matches: 4. Germline V gene sequence: CDR1 SGHTA, CDR2 FQGNSA. The CDR3 length is 15 residues. The primer mix had 60 Vbeta and 13 Jbeta primers. Assay used: immunoSEQ multiplex PCR; TCRdb lists only in-frame clones, some missing. The sample lists 55,000 to 70,000 clones; more than 70% were seen once. The V call is TRBV7-2, the J call TRBJ2-5, with 12 bases lining up with TRBD2. Specimen: PBMCs. The source is a male donor in good health and CMV-seronegative. CDR3 sequence: CASSLDSSGGGTQYF. The DNA of the CDR3 is TGTGCCAGCAGCTTAGATTCTAGCGGGGGGGGGACCCAGTACTTC. The entire variable domain, with the rest obtained from reference TRBV7-2 and TRBJ2-5, is as follows: GAGVSQSPSNKVTEKGKDVELRCDPISGHTALYWYRQSLGQGLEFLIYFQGNSAPDKSGLPSDRFSAERTGGSVSTLTIQRTQQEDSAVYLCASSLDSSGGGTQYFGPGTRLLVL.